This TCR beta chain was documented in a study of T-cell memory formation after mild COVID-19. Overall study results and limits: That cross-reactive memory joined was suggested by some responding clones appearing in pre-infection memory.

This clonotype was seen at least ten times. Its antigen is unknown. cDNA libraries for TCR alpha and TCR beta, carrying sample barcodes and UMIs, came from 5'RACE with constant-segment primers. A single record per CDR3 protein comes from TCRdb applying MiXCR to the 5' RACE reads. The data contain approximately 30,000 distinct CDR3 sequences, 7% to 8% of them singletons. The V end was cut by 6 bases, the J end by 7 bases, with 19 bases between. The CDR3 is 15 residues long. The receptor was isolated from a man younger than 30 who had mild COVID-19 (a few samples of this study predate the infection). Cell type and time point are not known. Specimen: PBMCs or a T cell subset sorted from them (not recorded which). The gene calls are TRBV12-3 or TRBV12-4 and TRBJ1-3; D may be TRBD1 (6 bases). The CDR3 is CASREGGNNQNTIYF. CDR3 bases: TGTGCCAGCAGAGAGGGGGGGAACAACCAGAACACCATATATTTT.